Listed here are 21 T cell receptor beta chains from one sample, sequenced in a study of identical twins. TCRdb reprocessed the 5' RACE reads with MiXCR, giving one entry per CDR3 protein. The data contain 700,000 to 950,000 distinct CDR3 sequences, roughly an eighth of them seen just once; the ten biggest clones take up around 1.5%. This sample also belongs to another study, concerning yellow fever vaccine responses in identical twins.

The specimen was PBMCs. Receptors originate from a woman aged 18-29 years in good health.

V and J are TRBV6-1 and TRBJ2-1; the D call may be TRBD1 or TRBD2 (7 bases each). Per the germline V gene, CDR1 is MNHNS and CDR2 is SASEGT. V was pared by 11 bases and J by 10 bases, with 15 bases between. The CDR3 sequence is 11 residues long. CDR3 amino acids: CAGGRGGEQFF. The CDR3 DNA reads TGTGCCGGGGGCAGGGGGGGAGAGCAGTTCTTC.

The J gene is TRBJ2-7, the V gene TRBV21-1; the table's D call, TRBD1, has no DNA check behind it. TRBV21-1 is designated a pseudogene. This CDR3 has 12 amino acids. CDR3 in amino acids: CASWPGVQEQYV. Here the CDR3 DNA reads TGTGCCAGCTGGCCAGGGGTTCAGGAGCAGTACGTC.

The count of this clonotype is one. The V gene is TRBV5-8, the J gene TRBJ2-1; D possibly corresponds to TRBD1 (5 bases). From germline, CDR1 is SGHTS and CDR2 YDEGEE. This CDR3 contains 15 residues. Trimming removed 2 bases from V and 3 bases from J, with 12 bases in between. This chain's CDR3 is CASSFRGFCYNEQFF. CDR3 DNA: TGTGCCAGCAGCTTTAGGGGCTTCTGCTACAATGAGCAGTTCTTC.

The chain recombines TRBV5-6 with TRBJ2-7; a possible D gene is TRBD2 (7 bases). This CDR3 spans 14 amino acids. V gave up 4 bases and J gave up 2 bases, with 13 bases separating them. Germline values: CDR1 SGHDT, CDR2 YYEEEE. The CDR3 loop is CASSQGTTPYEQYF. CDR3 DNA: TGTGCCAGCAGCCAGGGGACTACCCCCTACGAGCAGTACTTC.

In its sample, this clonotype was seen a few times. Here the CDR3 DNA reads TGTGCCAGCAGCTTTATGAGGGGCGCTAAGACTTACAATGAGCAGTTCTTC. Translation: CASSFMRGAKTYNEQFF. The chain carries TRBV11-2 and TRBJ2-1; D is perhaps TRBD1 or TRBD2 (5 bases each). The CDR3 extends over 17 amino acids. Looked up from germline, CDR1 is SGHAT and CDR2 is FQNNGV. The ends were cut back, 3 bases at V and 4 bases at J, with 19 bases in the middle.

This clonotype was found a few times. The chain uses TRBV7-6 and TRBJ2-5; tentatively, D is TRBD1 (6 bases). The CDR3 is 15 amino acids. V was trimmed by 5 bases and J by 2 bases, leaving 15 bases between them. Germline loops: CDR1 SGHVS, CDR2 FNYEAQ. CDR3 nucleotides: TGTGCCAGCAGCGTAACAGGGAGTATTCAAGAGACCCAGTACTTC. Translating it yields CASSVTGSIQETQYF. Full variable domain (remainder filled in from reference TRBV7-6 and TRBJ2-5): GAGVSQSPRYKVTKRGQDVALRCDPISGHVSLYWYRQALGQGPEFLTYFNYEAQQDKSGLPNDRFSAERPEGSISTLTIQRTEQRDSAMYRCASSVTGSIQETQYFGPGTRLLVL.

This clonotype was seen a handful of times. The chain employs TRBV3-1 and TRBJ2-3; D is uncertain. In germline, CDR1 is LGHDT, CDR2 YNNKEL (reference sequence). The germline V and J ends were trimmed by 3 bases and 4 bases, with 11 bases remaining between them. This CDR3 region has 14 residues. The CDR3 protein is CASSQSASADTQYF. DNA for the CDR3: TGTGCCAGCAGCCAGTCGGCCAGCGCAGATACGCAGTATTTT.

The table lists this clonotype with many counts. The chain combines TRBV5-1 with TRBJ2-1; no definite D call. This CDR3 has 18 residues. Germline V CDR1 and CDR2: SGHRS, YFSETQ. V was pared by 4 bases and J by 0 bases, with 20 bases between. The CDR3 DNA reads TGCGCCAGCAGCCCCCTCACCGAAGGGCGTAGCTCCTACAATGAGCAGTTCTTC. The encoded protein is CASSPLTEGRSSYNEQFF.

This clonotype was seen a few times. The chain is built from TRBV4-2 and TRBJ2-7; D possibly corresponds to TRBD1 (6 bases). Trimming removed 0 bases from V and 6 bases from J, with 21 bases in between. The CDR3 sequence is 17 residues long. Germline lookup yields CDR1 LGHNA and CDR2 YNFKEQ. CDR3 amino acids: CASSQDDRDGPRGEQYV. The CDR3 nucleotides are TGTGCCAGCAGCCAAGATGACCGCGACGGGCCCAGGGGCGAGCAGTACGTC.

The CDR3 loop is CAAREQYV. CDR3 DNA: TGTGCCGCCCGCGAGCAGTACGTC. This chain links TRBV28 with TRBJ2-7; D gene uncertain. Germline V CDR1 and CDR2: MDHEN, SYDVKM. The CDR3 runs to 8 residues. The ends were cut back, 11 bases at V and 6 bases at J, with 5 bases in the middle.

This clonotype was observed many times. The chain has TRBV4-2 and TRBJ2-1, with 7 bases identical to TRBD2. With 0 bases clipped from V and 5 bases from J, the junction kept 7 bases outside the gene matches. The CDR3 is 16 amino acids. In germline, CDR1 is LGHNA, CDR2 YNFKEQ. The CDR3 loop reads CASSQDFGLADNEQFF. CDR3 sequence (DNA): TGTGCCAGCAGCCAAGACTTTGGGCTAGCGGACAATGAGCAGTTCTTC.

This clonotype was counted between two and nine times. The J gene is TRBJ1-1, the V gene TRBV24-1; no definite D call. Germline V CDR1 and CDR2: KGHDR, SFDVKD. V shed 3 bases and J shed 6 bases, with 7 bases lying between them. The CDR3 is 12 residues long. CDR3 sequence reads: CATSDVGAEAFF. The CDR3 nucleotides are TGTGCCACCAGTGATGTGGGCGCTGAAGCTTTCTTT.

This clonotype was detected a few times. This CDR3 is CASSFNGKETQYF. The CDR3 DNA sequence: TGCGCCAGCAGCTTTAACGGGAAAGAGACCCAGTACTTC. The chain couples TRBV5-1 to TRBJ2-5; D may be TRBD2 (5 bases). Germline V gene sequence: CDR1 SGHRS, CDR2 YFSETQ. V lost 2 bases and J 3 bases, leaving 8 bases between the germline ends. There are 13 residues in the CDR3.

This clonotype has more than one count but fewer than ten. The V call is TRBV28, the J call TRBJ1-2; 9 bases are a match to TRBD1. V lost 5 bases, J lost 7 bases, and 8 bases stayed unmatched. The CDR3 totals 14 residues. Germline lookup yields CDR1 MDHEN and CDR2 SYDVKM. The CDR3 sequence is CASSELQGARGYTF. Written as DNA, the CDR3 is TGTGCCAGCAGTGAATTACAGGGGGCGCGTGGCTACACCTTC.

In its sample, this clonotype was seen a few times. This rearrangement joins TRBV4-1 to TRBJ2-2; TRBD2 matches 9 bases. The V segment lost 0 bases and the J segment 0 bases; nucleotides outside the gene matches: 5. The CDR3 runs to 18 residues. CDR1 and CDR2 (germline): MGHRA, YSYEKL. The CDR3 loop is CASSQDGLAPPNTGELFF. Written as DNA, the CDR3 is TGCGCCAGCAGCCAAGACGGACTAGCGCCTCCGAACACCGGGGAGCTGTTTTTT.

In this sample, this clonotype turned up a few times. The chain has TRBV12-3 or TRBV12-4 and TRBJ2-1, with a possible D match to TRBD1 (6 bases). V lost 6 bases and J lost 8, with 20 bases in between. There are 15 residues in the CDR3. The CDR3 DNA is TGTGCCAGCAGCCCGACAGGCCCCTTCGGATATGAGCAGTTCTTC. Translating gives CASSPTGPFGYEQFF.

This clonotype was detected a few times. J is TRBJ1-5 and V is TRBV24-1; 7 bases match TRBD1. The CDR3 spans 14 residues. J lost 7 bases, V lost 5 bases, and 7 bases had no gene match. Germline CDR1 and CDR2: KGHDR and SFDVKD. CDR3 amino acids: CATSALDRDQPQHF. Here the CDR3 DNA reads TGTGCCACCAGTGCCCTCGACAGGGACCAGCCCCAGCATTTT.

The genes are TRBV3-1 and TRBJ2-1; TRBD2 matches at 8 bases. The germline CDR1 and CDR2 sequences are LGHDT and YNNKEL (reference sequence). The trim removed 1 base at V and 5 bases at J, leaving 7 bases unmatched. This CDR3 contains 16 residues. CDR3 bases: TGTGCCAGCAGCCAAGGGAGACTAGCGATTCACAATGAGCAGTTCTTC. This gives the protein CASSQGRLAIHNEQFF.

This clonotype was observed many times. DNA for the CDR3: TGTGCCAGCAGTGACCTGACTAGCGGCTACGAGCAGTACTTC. This sequence encodes CASSDLTSGYEQYF. The chain couples TRBV12-3 or TRBV12-4 to TRBJ2-7; 9 nucleotides match TRBD2. Losses at the gene ends were 5 bases for V and 3 bases for J; bases not matched to a gene: 5. The CDR3 spans 14 residues.

The chain is built from TRBV6-5 and TRBJ2-2, with TRBD2 matching 11 bases. CDR3 length equals 18 residues. The germline CDR1 and CDR2 sequences are MNHEY and SVGAGI. With V trimmed by 2 bases and J by 7 bases, 12 bases remained unmatched. The CDR3 region is CASSYEVAGGPSRGELFF. CDR3 DNA sequence: TGTGCCAGCAGTTACGAGGTAGCGGGAGGGCCGAGCCGCGGGGAGCTGTTTTTT.

This clonotype has at least ten counts. V and J are TRBV5-1 and TRBJ2-3; unclear D gene. In germline, CDR1 is SGHRS, CDR2 YFSETQ. The V and J ends lost 0 bases and 2 bases respectively, with 7 bases between them. The CDR3 sequence is 14 residues long. The CDR3 spells CASSLARPTDTQYF. The CDR3 coding sequence is TGCGCCAGCAGCTTGGCCCGACCCACAGATACGCAGTATTTT.